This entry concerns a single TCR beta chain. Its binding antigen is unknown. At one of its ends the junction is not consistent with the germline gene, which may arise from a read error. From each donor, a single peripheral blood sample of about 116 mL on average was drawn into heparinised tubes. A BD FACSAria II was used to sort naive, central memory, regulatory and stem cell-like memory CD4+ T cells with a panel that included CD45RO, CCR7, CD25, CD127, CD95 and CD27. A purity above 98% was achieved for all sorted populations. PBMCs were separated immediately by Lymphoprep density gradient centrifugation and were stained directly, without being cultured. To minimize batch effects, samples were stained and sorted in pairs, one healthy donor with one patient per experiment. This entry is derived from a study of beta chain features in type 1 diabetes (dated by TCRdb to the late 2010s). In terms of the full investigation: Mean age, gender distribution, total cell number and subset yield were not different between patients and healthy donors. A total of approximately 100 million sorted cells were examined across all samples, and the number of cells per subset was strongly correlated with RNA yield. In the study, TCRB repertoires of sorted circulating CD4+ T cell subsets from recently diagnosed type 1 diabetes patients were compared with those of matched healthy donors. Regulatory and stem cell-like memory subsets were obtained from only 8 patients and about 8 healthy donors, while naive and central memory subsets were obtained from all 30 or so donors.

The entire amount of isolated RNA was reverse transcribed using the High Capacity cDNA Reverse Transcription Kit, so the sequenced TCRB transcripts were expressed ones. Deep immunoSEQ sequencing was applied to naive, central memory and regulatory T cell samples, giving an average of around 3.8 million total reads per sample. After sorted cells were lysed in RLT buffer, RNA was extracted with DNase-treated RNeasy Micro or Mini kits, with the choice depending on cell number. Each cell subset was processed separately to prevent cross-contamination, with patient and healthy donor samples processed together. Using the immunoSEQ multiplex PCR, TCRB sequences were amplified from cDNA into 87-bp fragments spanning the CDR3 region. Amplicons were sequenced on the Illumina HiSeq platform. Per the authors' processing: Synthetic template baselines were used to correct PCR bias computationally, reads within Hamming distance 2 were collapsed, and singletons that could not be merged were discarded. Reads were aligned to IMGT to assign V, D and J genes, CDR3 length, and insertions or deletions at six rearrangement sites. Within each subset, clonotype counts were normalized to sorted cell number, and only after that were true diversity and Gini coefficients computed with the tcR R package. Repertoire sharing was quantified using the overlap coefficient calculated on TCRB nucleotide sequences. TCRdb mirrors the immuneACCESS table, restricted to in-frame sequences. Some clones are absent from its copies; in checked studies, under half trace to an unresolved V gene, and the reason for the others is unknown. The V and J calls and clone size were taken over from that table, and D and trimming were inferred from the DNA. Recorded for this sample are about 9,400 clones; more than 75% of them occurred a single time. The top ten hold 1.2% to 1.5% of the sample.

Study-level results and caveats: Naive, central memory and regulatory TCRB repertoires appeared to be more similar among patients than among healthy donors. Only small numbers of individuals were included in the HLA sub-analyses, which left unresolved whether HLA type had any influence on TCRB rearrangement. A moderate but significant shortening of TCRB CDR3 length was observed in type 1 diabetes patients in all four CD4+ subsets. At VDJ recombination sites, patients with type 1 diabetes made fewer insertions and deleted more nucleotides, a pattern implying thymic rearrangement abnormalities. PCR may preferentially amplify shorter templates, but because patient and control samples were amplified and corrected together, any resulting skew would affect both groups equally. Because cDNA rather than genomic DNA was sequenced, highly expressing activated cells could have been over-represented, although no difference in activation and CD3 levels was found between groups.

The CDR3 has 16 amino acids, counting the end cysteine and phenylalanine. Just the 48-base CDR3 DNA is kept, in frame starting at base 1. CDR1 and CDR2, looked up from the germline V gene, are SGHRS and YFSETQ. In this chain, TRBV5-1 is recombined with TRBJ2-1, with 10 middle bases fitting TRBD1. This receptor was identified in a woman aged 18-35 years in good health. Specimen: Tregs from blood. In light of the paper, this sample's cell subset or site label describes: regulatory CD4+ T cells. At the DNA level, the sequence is TGCACCAGCAGCTTGCGGGGACAGGGGTTCTACAATGAGCAGTTCTTC. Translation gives CTSSLRGQGFYNEQFF.